A selection of T cell receptor beta chains follows, all from one sample in a study of T cell repertoires in cytomegalovirus infection. TCRdb re-called the reads with MiXCR, one entry per CDR3 protein. The sample has approximately 500,000 distinct CDR3 sequences, roughly 29% seen once. Source material: PBMCs. The receptors were sampled from a human donor in good health (CMV status not recorded). Some clones in this sample may be carry-over from other donors' samples. Each CDR3 is given with its conserved first and last residue. D genes are given only for firm matches. Clone size, where shown, is once, few, many, or a class for clones that have expanded.

TRBD2 | TRBJ2-6 | TRBV28 | - | CAAMGLAGVSGANVLTF | TGTGCCGCCATGGGGCTAGCGGGAGTATCTGGGGCCAACGTCCTGACTTTC
- | TRBJ1-1 | TRBV6-2/TRBV6-3 | few | CASHGPVGAFF | TGTGCCAGCCACGGTCCGGTAGGAGCTTTCTTT
- | TRBJ1-1 | TRBV20-1 | - | CSARRQATEAFF | TGCAGTGCTCGTCGACAGGCCACTGAAGCTTTCTTT
- | TRBJ1-1 | TRBV11-3 | few | CASNGNEDNTEAFF | TGTGCCAGCAATGGGAACGAGGATAACACTGAAGCTTTCTTT
- | TRBJ1-4 | TRBV5-6 | - | CASSLETSADNEKLFF | TGTGCCAGCAGCTTGGAAACTTCGGCAGATAATGAAAAACTGTTTTTT
- | TRBJ1-1 | TRBV2 | - | CASLRGQVNTEAFF | TGTGCCAGCCTCCGGGGGCAAGTGAACACTGAAGCTTTCTTT
TRBD2 | TRBJ2-1 | TRBV7-2 | few | CASSFGLGMGLGGRVEQFF | TGTGCCAGCAGCTTTGGGTTAGGCATGGGGCTTGGCGGGAGGGTTGAGCAGTTCTTC
TRBD2 | TRBJ2-1 | TRBV6-2/TRBV6-3 | - | CASGLAGGSVSNEQFF | TGTGCCAGCGGGCTAGCGGGAGGTTCGGTTAGTAATGAGCAGTTCTTC
TRBD2 | TRBJ2-1 | TRBV6-5 | few | CASREQTLAVLNNEQFF | TGTGCCAGCAGAGAGCAAACACTAGCGGTCCTTAACAATGAGCAGTTCTTC
- | TRBJ2-1 | TRBV28 | few | CASLGDMSHNEQFF | TGTGCCAGCTTAGGGGACATGTCCCACAATGAGCAGTTCTTC
- | TRBJ1-2 | TRBV4-3 | - | CASSPHLKGGGYTF | TGCGCCAGCAGCCCCCACTTAAAGGGTGGCGGCTACACCTTC
TRBD1 | TRBJ1-5 | TRBV6-5 | many | CASSQQGVGNQPQHF | TGTGCCAGCAGTCAACAGGGGGTAGGCAATCAGCCCCAGCATTTT
TRBD2 | TRBJ2-3 | TRBV29-1 | few | CSALGGSQGSGRLGRTQYF | TGCAGCGCCCTGGGTGGATCCCAGGGGAGCGGGAGATTAGGCCGTACGCAGTATTTT
- | TRBJ2-1 | TRBV6-2/TRBV6-3 | few | CASTNGQRNEQFF | TGTGCCAGCACCAACGGGCAGAGGAATGAGCAGTTCTTC
TRBD1 | TRBJ1-1 | TRBV7-9 | few | CASSLQGAGVAAFF | TGTGCCAGCAGCTTGCAGGGGGCAGGTGTGGCAGCTTTCTTT
- | TRBJ2-1 | TRBV7-8 | - | CASSRRLDEQFF | TGTGCCAGCAGCCGACGTCTGGACGAGCAGTTCTTC
- | TRBJ2-2 | TRBV7-2 | many | CASSFRGRTTLVTGELFF | TGTGCCAGCAGCTTTAGGGGACGGACTACTTTGGTCACCGGGGAGCTGTTTTTT
TRBD1 | TRBJ2-3 | TRBV7-6 | - | CASSQEGTGADTQYF | TGTGCCAGCAGCCAAGAGGGAACAGGGGCAGATACGCAGTATTTT
- | TRBJ2-2 | TRBV9 | - | CASSVDPGVGTGELFF | TGTGCCAGCAGCGTTGACCCAGGGGTCGGGACCGGGGAGCTGTTTTTT
TRBD2 | TRBJ2-3 | TRBV4-2 | - | CASSHPMAPSGSTDTQYF | TGTGCCAGCAGCCACCCCATGGCTCCTAGCGGGAGCACAGATACGCAGTATTTT
TRBD2 | TRBJ2-5 | TRBV7-2 | - | CASSWEEGGSGETQYF | TGTGCCAGCAGCTGGGAGGAGGGCGGGAGTGGGGAGACCCAGTACTTC
TRBD1 | TRBJ1-4 | TRBV6-1 | many | CASSPGQGREKLFF | TGTGCCAGCAGTCCCGGACAGGGACGGGAAAAACTGTTTTTT
TRBD1 | TRBJ2-1 | TRBV7-3 | - | CASSLGDSNNEQFF | TGTGCCAGCAGCTTGGGGGACAGTAACAATGAGCAGTTCTTC
- | TRBJ1-5 | TRBV20-1 | - | CSAMKLGLLDQPQHF | TGCAGTGCCATGAAGTTGGGACTTCTGGATCAGCCCCAGCATTTT
- | TRBJ1-3 | TRBV7-2 | - | CASSLLYRRGRGWDTIYF | TGTGCCAGCAGCTTACTATACCGTCGGGGCAGGGGTTGGGACACCATATATTTT
- | TRBJ2-4 | TRBV4-1 | - | CASSQGSGRVVQYF | TGCGCCAGCAGCCAAGGGTCAGGGAGAGTAGTTCAGTACTTC
TRBD1 | TRBJ1-1 | TRBV12-3/TRBV12-4 | - | CASRLQGVDAFF | TGTGCCAGCAGATTACAGGGGGTTGACGCTTTCTTT
TRBD1 | TRBJ2-1 | TRBV5-1 | few | CASGTGGSDEQFF | TGCGCCAGCGGGACAGGGGGGTCGGATGAGCAGTTCTTC
- | TRBJ2-6 | TRBV6-2/TRBV6-3 | - | CASSPRGARPNTGANVLTF | TGTGCCAGCAGCCCACGTGGGGCGAGGCCTAATACTGGGGCCAACGTCCTGACTTTC
- | TRBJ1-2 | TRBV12-3/TRBV12-4 | - | CASSSGRAGYGYTF | TGTGCCAGCAGCTCTGGACGGGCGGGGTATGGCTACACCTTC
- | TRBJ1-2 | TRBV7-2 | many | CASTTLGDRGYTF | TGTGCCAGCACCACATTGGGAGATCGCGGCTACACCTTC
- | TRBJ1-2 | TRBV12-3/TRBV12-4 | - | CASSSSVTNYGYTF | TGTGCCAGCAGTTCCAGTGTAACTAACTATGGCTACACCTTC
- | TRBJ2-6 | TRBV4-3 | - | CASSQDRVGPLSGANVLTF | TGCGCCAGCAGCCAAGATCGAGTTGGACCACTCTCTGGGGCCAACGTCCTGACTTTC
TRBD1 | TRBJ1-6 | TRBV6-1 | many | CASSEVEGAVRGSYNSPLHF | TGTGCCAGCAGTGAAGTTGAGGGGGCCGTACGAGGCTCCTATAATTCACCCCTCCACTTT
- | TRBJ1-1 | TRBV7-2 | many | CASSLARQAKNTEAFF | TGTGCCAGCAGCTTGGCTCGACAAGCGAAGAACACTGAAGCTTTCTTT
TRBD1 | TRBJ1-2 | TRBV11-1 | - | CASRRDRGEGYGYTF | TGTGCCAGCAGACGTGACAGGGGCGAGGGCTATGGCTACACCTTC
TRBD2 | TRBJ2-7 | TRBV6-6 | - | CASSRLAVKEQYF | TGTGCCAGCAGCAGACTAGCGGTTAAAGAGCAGTACTTC
- | TRBJ2-2 | TRBV12-3/TRBV12-4 | - | CASRDTPVGTGELFF | TGTGCCAGCAGAGACACGCCCGTGGGCACCGGGGAGCTGTTTTTT
- | TRBJ2-1 | TRBV12-5 | - | CASGLVRTEQFF | TGTGCTAGTGGTTTGGTACGGACAGAGCAGTTCTTC
- | TRBJ1-4 | TRBV12-3/TRBV12-4 | - | CASSLREGEKLFF | TGTGCCAGCAGTTTACGGGAGGGCGAAAAACTGTTTTTT
TRBD1 | TRBJ1-1 | TRBV7-9 | few | CASSLERPGTGAEAFF | TGTGCCAGCAGCTTAGAACGGCCCGGGACAGGGGCTGAAGCTTTCTTT
TRBD1 | TRBJ2-7 | TRBV7-2 | - | CASSRPQGPHYEQYF | TGTGCCAGCAGCCGTCCACAGGGGCCTCACTACGAGCAGTACTTC
- | TRBJ2-7 | TRBV7-2 | many | CASSLVGQASYEQYF | TGTGCCAGCAGCTTAGTGGGCCAGGCAAGCTACGAGCAGTACTTC
TRBD2 | TRBJ2-1 | TRBV4-1 | many | CASSQDPLTSGAYNEQFF | TGCGCCAGCAGCCAAGATCCCTTGACTAGCGGGGCCTACAATGAGCAGTTCTTC
- | TRBJ2-7 | TRBV28 | few | CASSLRSFKDEQYF | TGTGCCAGCAGCCTTAGGTCCTTCAAGGACGAGCAGTACTTC
TRBD2 | TRBJ2-5 | TRBV12-3/TRBV12-4 | many | CASSLGGLAGVPKETQYF | TGTGCCAGCAGTTTAGGGGGACTAGCGGGAGTCCCGAAAGAGACCCAGTACTTC
- | TRBJ2-1 | TRBV6-2/TRBV6-3 | - | CASRQQRTGNHYNEQFF | TGTGCCAGCAGACAACAACGTACAGGGAACCATTACAATGAGCAGTTCTTC